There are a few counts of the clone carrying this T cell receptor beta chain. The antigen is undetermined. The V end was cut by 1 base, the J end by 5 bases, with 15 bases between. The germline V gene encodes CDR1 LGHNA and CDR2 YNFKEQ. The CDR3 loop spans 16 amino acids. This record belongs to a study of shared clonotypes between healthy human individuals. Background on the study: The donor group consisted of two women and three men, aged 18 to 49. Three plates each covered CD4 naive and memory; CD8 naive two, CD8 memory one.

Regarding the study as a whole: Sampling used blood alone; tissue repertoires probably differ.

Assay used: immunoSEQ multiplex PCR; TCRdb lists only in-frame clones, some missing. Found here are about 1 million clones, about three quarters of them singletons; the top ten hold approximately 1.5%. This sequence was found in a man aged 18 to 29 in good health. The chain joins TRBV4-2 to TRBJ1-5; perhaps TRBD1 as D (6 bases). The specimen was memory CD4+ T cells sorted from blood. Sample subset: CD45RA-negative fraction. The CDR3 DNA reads TGTGCCAGCAGCCAAGGGGGGGCCGCGGGGGATCAGCCCCAGCATTTT. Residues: CASSQGGAAGDQPQHF.